These 7 T cell receptor beta chains came from one sample sequenced in a study of cytotoxic CD8 clonotypes in ibrutinib-treated CLL. TCRdb's table, derived via immunoSEQ multiplex PCR, lists solely in-frame clones and lacks some. The sample carries tens of thousands of clones, approximately 50% recorded once. Material: PBMCs, obtained at disease progression, from a patient treated with ibrutinib. Receptors originate from a human donor with chronic lymphocytic leukemia.

The chain has TRBV5-4 and TRBJ1-2; D unresolved. Germline V gene lookup returns CDR1 SGHNT and CDR2 YYREEE (reference sequence). CDR3 length: 15 residues. Trimming removed 0 bases at V and 4 bases at J, with 13 bases between. Here the CDR3 DNA reads TGTGCCAGCAGCTTGGACCCGGGTGGCAGCTATGGCTACACCTTC. Protein product: CASSLDPGGSYGYTF.

DNA for the CDR3: TGTGCCAGCACCCTTTCGGGGACCTCCGGGGAGCAGTACTTC. This translates into CASTLSGTSGEQYF. The chain combines TRBV27 with TRBJ2-7; TRBD1 or TRBD2 may be the D gene (5 bases each). CDR1 and CDR2 from the germline V gene are MNHEY and SMNVEV (reference sequence). Trimming removed 7 bases from V and 7 bases from J, with 20 bases in between. The CDR3 consists of 14 residues.

The rearrangement joins TRBV29-1 to TRBJ2-1; D is ambiguous. The CDR3 is 12 amino acids. Trimming took 6 bases from V and 8 from J, leaving 14 bases between them. Germline CDR1 reads SQVTM; CDR2 reads ANQGSEA. The CDR3 sequence is CSVAGSVYEQFF. The CDR3 DNA reads TGCAGCGTCGCTGGTTCTGTCTATGAGCAGTTCTTC.

The V call is TRBV7-6, the J call TRBJ2-5; D not certain. Germline CDR1 is SGHVS and CDR2 is FNYEAQ. The germline V and J ends were trimmed by 1 base and 5 bases, with 8 bases remaining between them. The CDR3 has 13 amino acids. The CDR3 coding sequence is TGTGCCAGCAGCTTAGAACCGCCGGAGACCCAGTACTTC. This gives the protein CASSLEPPETQYF.

This sequence joins TRBV28 and TRBJ2-7; possible D gene TRBD1, 6 bases. V lost 10 bases, J lost 5 bases, and 24 bases lay in between. This CDR3 is 15 amino acids long. The V gene's germline CDR1 is MDHEN and CDR2 SYDVKM. CDR3 in amino acids: CATERGTRMDNEQYF. CDR3 DNA sequence: TGTGCCACCGAGAGGGGGACGCGTATGGATAACGAGCAGTACTTC.

The chain employs TRBV27 and TRBJ1-5; TRBD1 matches at 10 bases. The CDR3 is 15 amino acids. Germline V CDR1 and CDR2: MNHEY, SMNVEV (reference sequence). Germline trimming cut 6 bases from V and 1 base from J; bases unmatched to any gene: 3. CDR3 residues: CASRRQGASNQPQHF. The CDR3 DNA sequence: TGTGCCAGCAGAAGACAGGGGGCGAGCAATCAGCCCCAGCATTTT.

J is TRBJ1-1 and V is TRBV7-9; a possible D gene is TRBD1 (5 bases). Germline CDR1 SEHNR, CDR2 FQNEAQ (reference sequence). The length of the CDR3 is 14 residues. The V end lost 2 bases, the J end lost 7 bases, and 14 bases lay between the germline ends. CDR3 in DNA: TGTGCCAGCAGCTTAAGTGCGGGCGGGGGTGAAGCTTTCTTT. It specifies CASSLSAGGGEAFF. The whole variable domain, remainder taken from reference TRBV7-9 and TRBJ1-1, is DTGVSQNPRHKITKRGQNVTFRCDPISEHNRLYWYRQTLGQGPEFLTYFQNEAQLEKSRLLSDRFSAERPKGSFSTLEIQRTEQGDSAMYLCASSLSAGGGEAFFGQGTRLTVV.